These 27 T cell receptor beta chains were all obtained from the same sample, sequenced in a study of blood T cells in healthy people across ages. With a J-beta primer mix and a sample-barcoded 5' primer, a second PCR ran about 7 to 12 cycles. MiXCR, applied by TCRdb to the 5' RACE reads, yields one record per CDR3 protein. In the table there are about a million distinct CDR3 sequences, about 51% of which are singletons. The sample taken for sequencing was blood. All receptors derive from a woman aged 60-70 years in good health.

Concerning this clonotype: A much more abundant neighbour one base away suggests this may be a read error. The V and J genes are TRBV29-1 and TRBJ2-1, with 10 bases that match TRBD1. The last part of the DNA fits TRBJ2-7 better; the J call may be wrong. CDR1 is SQVTM and CDR2 is ANQGSEA in the germline V gene. CDR3 size: 16 residues. This CDR3 reads CSVEDQGQGRYNEQYF. For the CDR3, the DNA is TGCAGCGTTGAAGACCAGGGACAGGGGAGGTACAATGAGCAGTACTTC.

Comments on this clonotype: The junction departs from the called germline gene at one end, perhaps through a read error. This chain uses TRBV7-2 with TRBJ2-7, with TRBD2 matching 9 bases. The DNA end is more similar to TRBJ2-4, so the J call may be wrong. The germline CDR1 and CDR2 sequences are SGHTA and FQGNSA. The CDR3 has 15 amino acids. Here the CDR3 DNA reads TGTGCCAACAGCTTCGTAGCGGGAGTAATGGACATTCAGTACTTC. Translating it yields CANSFVAGVMDIQYF.

The V gene is TRBV11-2, the J gene TRBJ2-7, with D tentatively TRBD1 (5 bases). CDR1 is SGHAT and CDR2 is FQNNGV in the germline V gene. This CDR3 region has 14 residues. V dropped 1 base and J dropped 6 bases, with 13 bases sitting between them. The CDR3 sequence: CASSLVQGGGEQYF. The CDR3 DNA is TGTGCCAGCAGCTTAGTCCAGGGCGGCGGCGAGCAGTACTTC.

The genes are TRBV7-9 and TRBJ2-1; maybe TRBD2 (5 bases). The CDR3 sequence is 14 residues long. The V end was cut by 1 base, the J end by 2 bases, with 6 bases between. Germline loops: CDR1 SEHNR, CDR2 FQNEAQ (reference sequence). CDR3 DNA: TGTGCCAGCAGCTTAGTTAGCGCCTACAATGAGCAGTTCTTC. Its protein is CASSLVSAYNEQFF.

In its sample, this clonotype was seen a few times. The likely explanation is a read error, given a far larger clone one base away. The genes are TRBV2 and TRBJ2-3; maybe TRBD1 (5 bases). The germline V gene has CDR1 SNHLY and CDR2 FYNNEI. The CDR3 extends over 11 amino acids. CDR3 nucleotides: TGTGCCAGCAGTTACACAGGTACGCAGTATTTT. Its protein product is CASSYTGTQYF. Variable domain in full (rest from reference TRBV2 and TRBJ2-3): EPEVTQTPSHQVTQMGQEVILRCVPISNHLYFYWYRQILGQKVEFLVSFYNNEISEKSEIFDDQFSVERPDGSNFTLKIRSTKLEDSAMYFCASSYTGTQYFGPGTRLTVL.

As DNA, the CDR3 is TGTGCCAGCAGTTCGGGACAGGGGTTCTACGAGCAGTACTTC. It is translated as CASSSGQGFYEQYF. The chain is built from TRBV12-3 or TRBV12-4 and TRBJ2-7; 10 nucleotides align to TRBD1. The CDR3 extends over 14 amino acids. V lost 4 bases to trimming and J lost 3 bases; unmatched junction nucleotides: 3.

J is TRBJ1-2 and V is TRBV4-2; no reliable D call. CDR1 and CDR2 (germline): LGHNA, YNFKEQ. V was pared by 0 bases and J by 1 base, with 9 bases between. The CDR3 runs to 15 residues. CDR3 loop: CASSQDGSFNYGYTF. As DNA, the CDR3 is TGTGCCAGCAGCCAAGATGGGTCCTTTAACTATGGCTACACCTTC.

This sequence joins TRBV6-6 and TRBJ1-4; TRBD1 matches 7 bases. Germline V gene data show CDR1 as MNHNY and CDR2 as SVGAGI (reference sequence). Losses at the gene ends were 6 bases for V and 3 bases for J; bases not matched to a gene: 4. The CDR3 totals 14 residues. As DNA, the CDR3 is TGTGCCAGCAGAATACAGGGGCCTAATGAAAAACTGTTTTTT. Translating it yields CASRIQGPNEKLFF.

This chain joins TRBV5-1 and TRBJ2-2; 9 bases align to TRBD1. J lost 1 base, V lost 3 bases, and 7 bases had no gene match. This CDR3 spans 17 amino acids. Germline loops: CDR1 SGHRS, CDR2 YFSETQ. CDR3 amino acids: CASSSPTGGLNTGELFF. The DNA of the CDR3 is TGCGCCAGCAGCTCCCCTACAGGGGGCCTGAACACCGGGGAGCTGTTTTTT.

This clonotype was seen only a few times. The rearrangement links TRBV28 to TRBJ2-5; D remains unclear. Trimming left V 7 bases short and J 5 bases short, with 20 bases between. Germline CDR1 is MDHEN and CDR2 is SYDVKM. The CDR3 totals 15 residues. CDR3 protein: CASITRLFGRETQYF. The CDR3 nucleotides are TGTGCCAGCATTACCAGGTTATTTGGTCGGGAGACCCAGTACTTC.

This clonotype has only a few counts. The CDR3: CATSRDRGTDTQYF. CDR3 nucleotide sequence: TGTGCCACCAGCAGAGACAGGGGGACAGATACGCAGTATTTT. The V call is TRBV15, the J call TRBJ2-3, with 7 bases fitting TRBD1. The CDR3 has 14 amino acids. Germline lookup yields CDR1 LNHNV and CDR2 YYDKDF (reference sequence). J gave up 3 bases and V 0 bases, and 0 bases lay outside the gene matches.

The genes are TRBV20-1 and TRBJ1-5, with 9 bases identical to TRBD1. V shed 6 bases and J 3 bases; nucleotides not matched to a gene: 9. Germline V gene lookup returns CDR1 DFQATT and CDR2 SNEGSKA (reference sequence). The CDR3 runs 15 residues. In DNA form, the CDR3 reads TGCAGTGCAGTTGCCGGGACAGGGTCCAATCAGCCCCAGCATTTT. Its translation is CSAVAGTGSNQPQHF.

The chain recombines TRBV5-1 with TRBJ1-2; tentative D call: TRBD1 (5 bases). Germline V gene lookup returns CDR1 SGHRS and CDR2 YFSETQ. Between the trimmed V and J ends, which lost 10 bases and 1 base, there was a span of 17 bases. The CDR3 totals 14 residues. CDR3 region: CASSGQTSNYGYTF. DNA of the CDR3: TGCGCCTCATCAGGGCAAACGAGTAACTATGGCTACACCTTC.

The chain couples TRBV6-5 to TRBJ2-7, with 9 bases aligning to TRBD1. The CDR3 consists of 14 residues. Germline V gene sequence: CDR1 MNHEY, CDR2 SVGAGI. After removal of 6 bases from V and 3 bases from J, the junction contained 6 bases not matched to a gene. The CDR3 sequence: CASRWGQGRYEQYF. CDR3 DNA: TGTGCCAGCAGGTGGGGACAGGGACGCTACGAGCAGTACTTC.

The chain uses TRBV5-1 and TRBJ1-1, with 7 bases identical to TRBD1. V shed 6 bases, J shed 8 bases, and the junction held 13 bases outside the gene matches. CDR1 and CDR2 from the germline V gene are SGHRS and YFSETQ. The CDR3 has 14 residues. CDR3 in amino acids: CASTPGGGQPEAFF. The CDR3, as DNA: TGCGCCAGCACCCCAGGAGGGGGCCAGCCAGAAGCTTTCTTT. Variable domain in full (rest from reference TRBV5-1 and TRBJ1-1): KAGVTQTPRYLIKTRGQQVTLSCSPISGHRSVSWYQQTPGQGLQFLFEYFSETQRNKGNFPGRFSGRQFSNSRSEMNVSTLELGDSALYLCASTPGGGQPEAFFGQGTRLTVV.

Remarks on this clonotype: Possible read error: a much larger clone is one base away. CDR3 sequence (DNA): TGTGCCAGCAATTTATCCGGGAGGGCAGATACGCAGTATTTT. Translating gives CASNLSGRADTQYF. V gene TRBV12-3 or TRBV12-4 combines with J gene TRBJ2-3; 8 nucleotides align to TRBD2. This CDR3 is built from 14 residues.

The CDR3 sequence is CASSLAKFLAGARSYNEQFF. CDR3 sequence (DNA): TGCGCCAGCAGCTTGGCCAAGTTCCTAGCGGGAGCGCGCTCCTACAATGAGCAGTTCTTC. The V call is TRBV5-1, the J call TRBJ2-1, with 10 bases lining up with TRBD2. Germline V lookup: CDR1 SGHRS, CDR2 YFSETQ. The CDR3 runs to 20 residues. The J segment lost 0 bases and the V segment lost 0 bases, leaving 12 bases of the junction unmatched. The complete variable domain, with remaining parts taken from reference TRBV5-1 and TRBJ2-1, reads KAGVTQTPRYLIKTRGQQVTLSCSPISGHRSVSWYQQTPGQGLQFLFEYFSETQRNKGNFPGRFSGRQFSNSRSEMNVSTLELGDSALYLCASSLAKFLAGARSYNEQFFGPGTRLTVL.

The sample holds a few counts of this clonotype. V is TRBV20-1 and J is TRBJ2-5; TRBD2 agrees at 8 bases. Unmatched junction bases numbered 14, after V lost 6 bases and J lost 11 bases. From germline, CDR1 is DFQATT and CDR2 SNEGSKA (reference sequence). This CDR3 contains 13 residues. The chain's CDR3 is CSANPLAGVEQYF. DNA for the CDR3: TGCAGTGCAAACCCCCTAGCGGGTGTTGAGCAGTACTTC.

A word on this clonotype: A read error is possible here, since a much larger clone lies one base away. The chain recombines TRBV20-1 with TRBJ1-2; D uncertain. Germline-derived CDR1 and CDR2 are DFQATT and SNEGSKA (reference sequence). The CDR3 is 15 amino acids. The CDR3 loop is CSASPPQRANYGHTF. DNA for the CDR3: TGCAGTGCTAGCCCCCCGCAACGGGCTAACTATGGCCACACCTTC.

This clonotype came up a few times. CDR3 region: CASSISGNEQYF. In nucleotides, the CDR3 is TGTGCCAGCAGCATAAGCGGAAACGAGCAGTACTTC. This rearrangement joins TRBV14 to TRBJ2-7; D might be TRBD2 (5 bases). CDR3 size: 12 residues. Deletions cut 5 bases from V and 5 bases from J, with 10 bases between. CDR1 SGHDN and CDR2 FVKESK come from the germline V gene.

The genes are TRBV4-3 and TRBJ2-7, with D hard to call. The germline gives CDR1 LGHNA, CDR2 YSLEER. This CDR3 is 15 amino acids long. V lost 0 bases to trimming and J lost 0 bases, with 9 bases between them. This CDR3 is CASSQDKSSSYEQYF. CDR3 DNA: TGCGCCAGCAGCCAAGATAAATCGTCCTCCTACGAGCAGTACTTC.

This clonotype appeared a few times. This rearrangement joins TRBV29-1 to TRBJ2-7, with D maybe TRBD2 (6 bases). Germline V gene data show CDR1 as SQVTM and CDR2 as ANQGSEA. The CDR3 totals 13 residues. The ends were cut back, 4 bases at V and 1 base at J, with 11 bases in the middle. CDR3 nucleotide sequence: TGCAGCGTTGTTACGGGGGAATCCTACGAGCAGTACTTC. It yields the protein CSVVTGESYEQYF.

The V call is TRBV14, the J call TRBJ2-3; TRBD2 might be the D (6 bases). CDR3 length equals 15 residues. The V gene's germline CDR1 is SGHDN and CDR2 FVKESK. The V end lost 3 bases, the J end lost 0 bases, and 10 bases lay between the germline ends. CDR3 amino acids: CASSHSGVSTDTQYF. The CDR3 DNA is TGTGCCAGCAGCCATTCGGGAGTGAGCACAGATACGCAGTATTTT.

This clonotype has only a few counts. The chain joins TRBV7-2 to TRBJ1-2, with a possible D match to TRBD1 (6 bases). The V end was cut by 3 bases, the J end by 8 bases, with 16 bases between. Germline lookup yields CDR1 SGHTA and CDR2 FQGNSA. CDR3 length: 14 amino acids. The CDR3, as DNA: TGTGCCAGCAGCTTCTTTGCTGGGGGGCAGGGCTACACCTTC. Protein sequence: CASSFFAGGQGYTF. The full variable domain, with the rest looked up from reference TRBV7-2 and TRBJ1-2, is GAGVSQSPSNKVTEKGKDVELRCDPISGHTALYWYRQSLGQGLEFLIYFQGNSAPDKSGLPSDRFSAERTGGSVSTLTIQRTQQEDSAVYLCASSFFAGGQGYTFGSGTRLTVV.

About this clonotype itself: A much larger clone differs by one base, so this may be a read error. The rearrangement joins TRBV5-1 to TRBJ2-5; TRBD1 might be the D (6 bases). The CDR3 is 15 residues long. Germline V gene data show CDR1 as SGHRS and CDR2 as YFSETQ. CDR3 bases: TGCGCCAGCAGCTTGGGACAGGTAATCCAAGAGGCCCAGTACTTC. Protein: CASSLGQVIQEAQYF.

This clonotype was recorded a few times. The CDR3 DNA is TGCAGTGCTTCACAGGGGCAGAGATATGGCTACACCTTC. Its translation is CSASQGQRYGYTF. The rearrangement links TRBV20-1 to TRBJ1-2; 7 bases agree with TRBD1. CDR3 length equals 13 residues. Looked up from germline, CDR1 is DFQATT and CDR2 is SNEGSKA (reference sequence). The V gene end was trimmed by 5 bases and the J gene end by 5 bases; junction bases not matched to a gene: 8.

This clonotype was seen only a few times. The chain uses TRBV6-5 and TRBJ2-6, with 8 bases fitting TRBD1. Germline CDR1 reads MNHEY; CDR2 reads SVGAGI. V trimming: 6 bases; J trimming: 3 bases; junction bases outside the gene matches: 4. This CDR3 has 15 amino acids. CDR3 in amino acids: CASRLDRGGANVLTF. The CDR3 DNA follows: TGTGCCAGCAGACTTGACAGGGGTGGGGCCAACGTCCTGACTTTC.